What follows are 19 T cell receptor beta chains derived from one specimen sequenced in a study of T-cell reconstitution after alpha-beta-depleted transplantation in children. For TCRbeta, the library was prepared with unique molecular identifiers. TCRdb passed the PCR reads through MiXCR, listing each CDR3 protein once. The sample has 360,000 or so distinct CDR3 sequences; roughly 22% are singletons. This material consisted of PBMCs from the stem cell graft donor, taken from the stem cell graft. Source of these receptors: a human donor who donated a stem cell graft to a child with acute myeloid leukemia.

V is TRBV27 and J is TRBJ2-7; a possible D gene is TRBD1 (7 bases). Germline CDR1 reads MNHEY; CDR2 reads SMNVEV (reference sequence). CDR3 length equals 12 residues. V was clipped by 6 bases and J by 6 bases, with 12 bases between them. The DNA of the CDR3 is TGTGCCAGCAGCCAGGGGGAGGTCGAGCAGTACTTC. It yields the protein CASSQGEVEQYF.

This clonotype was picked up a small number of times. V and J are TRBV20-1 and TRBJ2-1; 7 bases are shared with TRBD1. The germline V gene encodes CDR1 DFQATT and CDR2 SNEGSKA (reference sequence). The V segment lost 3 bases and the J segment 10 bases; nucleotides outside the gene matches: 15. The CDR3 runs 15 residues. The CDR3 DNA reads TGCAGTGCTAGGATGACAGGGCTAAGTTCGGGAGAGCAGTTCTTC. Protein sequence: CSARMTGLSSGEQFF.

This clonotype was counted many times. The chain combines TRBV29-1 with TRBJ2-7; 9 nucleotides match TRBD2. This CDR3 region has 14 residues. Losses at the gene ends were 4 bases for V and 2 bases for J; bases not matched to a gene: 6. The germline gives CDR1 SQVTM, CDR2 ANQGSEA. CDR3 region: CSVVGSGRPYEQYF. The DNA for the CDR3 is TGCAGCGTTGTGGGCAGCGGGAGGCCCTACGAGCAGTACTTC.

The chain is built from TRBV12-3 or TRBV12-4 and TRBJ2-3; D unclear. V dropped 6 bases and J dropped 2 bases, with 18 bases sitting between them. The CDR3 extends over 16 amino acids. The CDR3 nucleotides read TGTGCCAGCAGCTACACCCCGGAAGCCCCCACAGATACGCAGTATTTT. Its translation is CASSYTPEAPTDTQYF.

The chain uses TRBV28 and TRBJ2-7; tentatively, D is TRBD1 or TRBD2 (9 bases each). This CDR3 region has 21 residues. Germline V CDR1 and CDR2: MDHEN, SYDVKM. V was pared by 4 bases and J by 2 bases, with 33 bases between. The CDR3 loop reads CASSSSNPGTGFLAGTYEQYF. The CDR3 nucleotides are TGTGCCAGCAGTTCAAGCAATCCCGGGACAGGGTTTCTAGCGGGGACCTACGAGCAGTACTTC.

Many counts were recorded for this clonotype. In DNA form, the CDR3 reads TGTGCCAGCAGTTACTCGGGAGGGCCATTGAATGAGCAGTTCTTC. Protein product: CASSYSGGPLNEQFF. This chain links TRBV6-5 with TRBJ2-1, with 7 bases lining up with TRBD2. Germline V gene data show CDR1 as MNHEY and CDR2 as SVGAGI. The CDR3 is 15 amino acids. The trim removed 0 bases at V and 7 bases at J, leaving 6 bases unmatched.

This clonotype has ten or more counts. J is TRBJ2-1 and V is TRBV29-1, with 11 bases fitting TRBD1. Germline CDR1 reads SQVTM; CDR2 reads ANQGSEA. This CDR3 contains 13 residues. V was pared by 7 bases and J by 5 bases, with 4 bases of the junction left unmatched. CDR3 in amino acids: CSGGTGGNNEQFF. Here the CDR3 DNA reads TGCAGCGGGGGGACAGGGGGGAACAATGAGCAGTTCTTC.

The chain has TRBV20-1 and TRBJ1-2, with 9 nucleotides matching TRBD1. CDR1 is DFQATT and CDR2 is SNEGSKA in the germline V gene (reference sequence). The V segment lost 5 bases and the J segment 2 bases; nucleotides outside the gene matches: 9. This CDR3 contains 15 residues. The CDR3 nucleotides read TGCAGTGCTTCCGGGACAGGGTTTGAGAACTATGGCTACACCTTC. Amino acids: CSASGTGFENYGYTF.

Many counts were recorded for this clonotype. CDR3 loop: CASSLGNYEQYF. CDR3 in DNA: TGTGCCAGCAGTTTAGGCAACTACGAGCAGTACTTC. The V gene is TRBV28, the J gene TRBJ2-7; D uncertain. V lost 2 bases, J lost 3 bases, and 5 bases lay in between. Germline V gene lookup returns CDR1 MDHEN and CDR2 SYDVKM. The CDR3 length is 12 residues.

This chain joins TRBV4-3 and TRBJ2-2; D uncertain. Per the germline V gene, CDR1 is LGHNA and CDR2 is YSLEER. The CDR3 totals 16 residues. Trimming removed 1 base at V and 4 bases at J, with 13 bases between. In DNA form, the CDR3 reads TGCGCCAGCAGCCAAGTCAGGAGCAGGCCCACCGGGGAGCTGTTTTTT. Translated: CASSQVRSRPTGELFF.

The chain couples TRBV12-3 or TRBV12-4 to TRBJ2-5; 12 bases are shared with TRBD2. The V gene end was trimmed by 4 bases and the J gene end by 0 bases; junction bases not matched to a gene: 6. This CDR3 has 17 amino acids. CDR3 amino acids: CASSSGTSGLYQETQYF. The CDR3 DNA sequence: TGTGCCAGCAGTTCTGGGACTAGCGGGCTGTACCAAGAGACCCAGTACTTC.

The chain employs TRBV20-1 and TRBJ2-5; no firm D call. From germline, CDR1 is DFQATT and CDR2 SNEGSKA (reference sequence). V gave up 0 bases and J gave up 5 bases, with 10 bases separating them. The CDR3 is 13 amino acids. In DNA, the CDR3 is TGCAGTGCTAGAGACATCGGTTCGGAGACCCAGTACTTC. Translation: CSARDIGSETQYF.

The rearrangement links TRBV7-9 to TRBJ2-7; D possibly corresponds to TRBD2 (6 bases). CDR3 length: 16 amino acids. Germline loops: CDR1 SEHNR, CDR2 FQNEAQ (reference sequence). Trimming removed 4 bases at V and 7 bases at J, with 23 bases between. The chain's CDR3 is CASSSESGTYPLEQYF. CDR3 DNA sequence: TGTGCCAGCAGCTCAGAGTCCGGGACTTATCCCTTAGAGCAGTACTTC.

The chain uses TRBV25-1 and TRBJ1-2, with D possibly being TRBD1 (6 bases). The germline V and J ends were trimmed by 3 bases and 4 bases, with 15 bases remaining between them. Germline V CDR1 and CDR2: MGHDK, SYGVNS. CDR3 length equals 15 residues. CDR3 bases: TGTGCCAGCAGTGAGTCCGGGACACAGATCTATGGCTACACCTTC. Translated, it gives CASSESGTQIYGYTF.

The chain joins TRBV20-1 to TRBJ2-3, with 8 bases that match TRBD1. The CDR3 runs to 14 residues. Germline trimming cut 7 bases from V and 5 bases from J; bases unmatched to any gene: 11. The V gene's germline CDR1 is DFQATT and CDR2 SNEGSKA (reference sequence). In DNA form, the CDR3 reads TGCAGTGTTCGACTCGGGACAGGTGGAGATACGCAGTATTTT. It specifies CSVRLGTGGDTQYF.

V and J are TRBV11-2 and TRBJ2-1; 10 nucleotides align to TRBD2. J lost 6 bases, V lost 0 bases, and 5 bases had no gene match. The germline V gene has CDR1 SGHAT and CDR2 FQNNGV. CDR3 length: 16 amino acids. The CDR3 here is CASSLDLLAGVNEQFF. The CDR3 nucleotides read TGTGCCAGCAGCTTAGACTTGCTAGCGGGAGTCAATGAGCAGTTCTTC.

This clonotype was detected ten times or more. The V call is TRBV29-1, the J call TRBJ1-2; 9 bases match TRBD1. Trimming removed 8 bases from V and 4 bases from J; junction bases left unmatched: 8. The CDR3 sequence is 13 residues long. CDR1 is SQVTM, CDR2 ANQGSEA, per germline. CDR3 region: CSLTGTGLYGYTF. The DNA of the CDR3 is TGCAGCCTTACCGGGACAGGGCTCTATGGCTACACCTTC.

This clonotype occurred a few times. V and J are TRBV7-4 and TRBJ2-7; weak D call: TRBD1 (5 bases). V was trimmed by 10 bases and J by 3 bases, leaving 16 bases between them. CDR1 is SGHVT and CDR2 is SQSDAQ in the germline V gene. This CDR3 has 13 residues. DNA of the CDR3: TGTGCCACGCAGGACACCGTGATCTACGAGCAGTACTTC. As protein: CATQDTVIYEQYF.

The rearrangement uses TRBV12-3 or TRBV12-4 and TRBJ2-3; D is perhaps TRBD1 (5 bases). The CDR3 is made up of 14 amino acids. Trimming left V 5 bases short and J 6 bases short, with 15 bases between. The DNA for the CDR3 is TGTGCCAGCAGTGAGACAGTTGGGGCGGATACGCAGTATTTT. This gives the protein CASSETVGADTQYF.